This paragraph reports one T cell receptor (beta chain). As yet, its antigen is unknown. A single record per CDR3 protein comes from TCRdb applying MiXCR to the 5' RACE reads. Of about 130,000 distinct CDR3 sequences in the sample, approximately 5.9% were seen once. These data are taken from a study of T-cell memory formation after mild COVID-19. Study summary: The two donors had largely donor-specific TCR clusters. Study-level points and caveats: The SARS-CoV-2 specificity of second-wave clones reaching peak at day 37 remained unverified.

The CDR3 is made up of 16 amino acids. In germline, CDR1 is MNHEY, CDR2 SVGAGI. V was clipped by 6 bases and J by 3 bases; unmatched bases: 13. The clonotype comes from an adult woman who had mild COVID-19 (a few samples of this study predate the infection). Cell type and time point are not known. What was sequenced was PBMCs or a T cell subset sorted from them (not recorded which). The chain couples TRBV6-5 to TRBJ2-7; 8 bases agree with TRBD1. The CDR3 sequence is CASRPNTGGYNYEQYF. For the CDR3, the DNA is TGTGCCAGCAGACCCAATACAGGGGGGTACAACTACGAGCAGTACTTC.